The 25 T cell receptor beta chains given below trace back to one sample, sequenced in a study of early T cells in non-severe SARS-CoV-2 infection. Each CDR3 protein gets one entry after TCRdb re-called the 5' RACE reads with MiXCR. The top ten clones hold less than 3.5% of a sample with about 110,000 distinct CDR3 sequences, 9.5% to 13% of them seen once. Sequencing was carried out using whole blood. The receptors derive from an adult who was a healthcare worker with PCR-confirmed SARS-CoV-2 infection or an uninfected control (not recorded which).

This clonotype has more than one count but fewer than ten. This chain joins TRBV29-1 and TRBJ1-1; TRBD1 agrees at 7 bases. The CDR3 is 14 amino acids. J lost 4 bases, V lost 6 bases, and 11 bases had no gene match. In germline, CDR1 is SQVTM, CDR2 ANQGSEA. DNA of the CDR3: TGCAGCGTCCATGGGGGCAGGGGGGCCACTGAAGCTTTCTTT. Amino acid sequence: CSVHGGRGATEAFF. The full variable domain, completed using reference TRBV29-1 and TRBJ1-1, is SAVISQKPSRDICQRGTSLTIQCQVDSQVTMMFWYRQQPGQSLTLIATANQGSEATYESGFVIDKFPISRPNLTFSTLTVSNMSPEDSSIYLCSVHGGRGATEAFFGQGTRLTVV.

The V and J genes are TRBV25-1 and TRBJ2-7, with D perhaps matching TRBD1 (7 bases). CDR3 length: 17 amino acids. V lost 4 bases and J lost 0, with 19 bases in between. Germline values: CDR1 MGHDK, CDR2 SYGVNS. CDR3: CASSAIGGTATSYEQYF. As DNA, the CDR3 is TGTGCCAGCAGTGCCATTGGAGGGACAGCAACCTCCTACGAGCAGTACTTC.

This clonotype was seen many times. The V call is TRBV6-5, the J call TRBJ1-2; D is possibly TRBD1 (6 bases). Germline CDR1 and CDR2: MNHEY and SVGAGI. The length of the CDR3 is 13 residues. Trimming pared 7 bases from V and 4 bases from J, leaving 13 bases between. Here the CDR3 DNA reads TGTGCCAGCACCAGGGGTTTGAGCTATGGCTACACCTTC. Translated: CASTRGLSYGYTF.

This chain joins TRBV7-8 and TRBJ1-1, with 7 bases fitting TRBD1. J lost 1 base, V lost 6 bases, and 5 bases had no gene match. Germline V gives CDR1 SGHVS, CDR2 FQNEAQ. There are 14 residues in the CDR3. CDR3 nucleotide sequence: TGTGCCAGCAGGACGACAGGGTCGAACACTGAAGCTTTCTTT. This gives the protein CASRTTGSNTEAFF.

This clonotype turned up a few times. A read error may account for a junction end that differs from germline. The chain joins TRBV7-7 to TRBJ2-1; 9 bases are a match to TRBD1. CDR1 SSHAT and CDR2 FNYEAQ come from the germline V gene (reference sequence). The CDR3 runs to 17 residues. This CDR3 is CASSLSLRTGDSNEQFF. DNA for the CDR3: TGTGCTAGCAGCTTAAGTTTAAGGACAGGGGATTCGAATGAGCAGTTCTTC.

As to this clonotype: Since a much larger clone is just one base distant, this may be a read error. The CDR3 DNA reads as TGTGTCAGCAGCCACGGACTAGCGGGATCAGGGGAGCTGTTTTTT. Translation: CVSSHGLAGSGELFF. This chain links TRBV7-9 with TRBJ2-2; 12 bases agree with TRBD2. Germline V gives CDR1 SEHNR, CDR2 FQNEAQ (reference sequence). The CDR3 is 15 residues long.

V usage is TRBV29-1 and J usage is TRBJ1-1; a weak D match, TRBD1 (5 bases). The V gene lost 7 bases and the J gene lost 2 bases, with 20 bases spanning the gap. This CDR3 region has 15 residues. From germline, CDR1 is SQVTM and CDR2 ANQGSEA. The CDR3 DNA is TGCAGCGCAACTCCTACCGGGACGGACAACACTGAAGCTTTCTTT. Translation gives CSATPTGTDNTEAFF.

The genes are TRBV5-6 and TRBJ1-1, with D maybe TRBD1 (5 bases). The V end was cut by 3 bases, the J end by 0 bases, with 12 bases between. The germline V gene has CDR1 SGHDT and CDR2 YYEEEE. CDR3 length: 15 residues. The CDR3 DNA sequence: TGTGCCAGCAGCTCGAGGGGCGAGGTGAACACTGAAGCTTTCTTT. Protein sequence: CASSSRGEVNTEAFF. The entire variable domain, with the rest obtained from reference TRBV5-6 and TRBJ1-1, is as follows: DAGVTQSPTHLIKTRGQQVTLRCSPKSGHDTVSWYQQALGQGPQFIFQYYEEEERQRGNFPDRFSGHQFPNYSSELNVNALLLGDSALYLCASSSRGEVNTEAFFGQGTRLTVV.

Only a few counts were recorded for this clonotype. The chain links TRBV3-1 to TRBJ1-1; D is possibly TRBD1 (6 bases). The V gene's germline CDR1 is LGHDT and CDR2 YNNKEL (reference sequence). V lost 4 bases, J lost 6 bases, and 12 bases lay in between. The CDR3 is 13 residues long. In DNA form, the CDR3 reads TGTGCCAGCAGCCCCCGGGACATGGCTGAAGCTTTCTTT. Its translation: CASSPRDMAEAFF. Using reference TRBV3-1 and TRBJ1-1 for the parts outside the CDR3, the full variable domain is DTAVSQTPKYLVTQMGNDKSIKCEQNLGHDTMYWYKQDSKKFLKIMFSYNNKELIINETVPNRFSPKSPDKAHLNLHINSLELGDSAVYFCASSPRDMAEAFFGQGTRLTVV.

V usage is TRBV9 and J usage is TRBJ2-1; D possibly corresponds to TRBD2 (6 bases). Looked up from germline, CDR1 is SGDLS and CDR2 is YYNGEE. The CDR3 runs to 18 residues. V shed 0 bases and J shed 2 bases, with 18 bases lying between them. For the CDR3, the DNA is TGTGCCAGCAGCGTAGATGTTAAGTCTAGCGTCGCCTACAATGAGCAGTTCTTC. Its translation: CASSVDVKSSVAYNEQFF.

This clonotype was detected ten times or more. The chain combines TRBV7-6 with TRBJ2-2, with 7 bases identical to TRBD1. The length of the CDR3 is 17 residues. V was clipped by 0 bases and J by 6 bases; unmatched bases: 10. The germline gives CDR1 SGHVS, CDR2 FNYEAQ. CDR3 loop: CASSLASNRGSAGELFF. CDR3 DNA: TGTGCCAGCAGCTTAGCGTCTAACAGGGGTAGCGCCGGGGAGCTGTTTTTT. Combining the CDR3 with reference TRBV7-6 and TRBJ2-2 gives the whole variable domain GAGVSQSPRYKVTKRGQDVALRCDPISGHVSLYWYRQALGQGPEFLTYFNYEAQQDKSGLPNDRFSAERPEGSISTLTIQRTEQRDSAMYRCASSLASNRGSAGELFFGEGSRLTVL.

This clonotype appeared many times. The genes are TRBV30 and TRBJ1-5, with D maybe TRBD1 (5 bases). This CDR3 region has 13 residues. Germline V gives CDR1 GTSNPN, CDR2 SVGIG (reference sequence). Trimming left V 8 bases short and J 7 bases short, with 18 bases between. The CDR3 here is CAGGEAGTQPQHF. Written as DNA, the CDR3 is TGTGCCGGAGGGGAGGCAGGGACCCAGCCCCAGCATTTT.

This rearrangement joins TRBV19 to TRBJ1-2; D not resolved. The CDR3 length is 13 residues. Germline V CDR1 and CDR2: LNHDA, SQIVND (reference sequence). V lost 5 bases to trimming and J lost 2 bases, with 9 bases between them. The CDR3 DNA is TGTGCCAGTAGTCCGACGGAGAACTATGGCTACACCTTC. Translation: CASSPTENYGYTF. Full variable domain (outside the CDR3, taken from reference TRBV19 and TRBJ1-2): DGGITQSPKYLFRKEGQNVTLSCEQNLNHDAMYWYRQDPGQGLRLIYYSQIVNDFQKGDIAEGYSVSREKKESFPLTVTSAQKNPTAFYLCASSPTENYGYTFGSGTRLTVV.

V usage is TRBV29-1 and J usage is TRBJ2-7, with TRBD1 matching over 7 bases. Germline CDR1 is SQVTM and CDR2 is ANQGSEA. The CDR3 extends over 13 amino acids. With 6 bases clipped from V and 3 bases from J, the junction kept 8 bases outside the gene matches. CDR3 in amino acids: CSVSTGSIYEQYF. The CDR3 nucleotides read TGCAGCGTATCGACAGGGTCCATCTACGAGCAGTACTTC.

This clonotype was observed a handful of times. J is TRBJ1-2 and V is TRBV2; possible D gene TRBD1, 6 bases. V was clipped by 9 bases and J by 8 bases, with 16 bases between them. Germline CDR1 and CDR2: SNHLY and FYNNEI. The CDR3 is 12 amino acids. The CDR3 loop reads CASHQGFEGYTF. The DNA for the CDR3 is TGTGCCAGTCACCAGGGGTTTGAGGGCTACACCTTC. Supplemented by reference TRBV2 and TRBJ1-2, the full variable domain reads EPEVTQTPSHQVTQMGQEVILRCVPISNHLYFYWYRQILGQKVEFLVSFYNNEISEKSEIFDDQFSVERPDGSNFTLKIRSTKLEDSAMYFCASHQGFEGYTFGSGTRLTVV.

This clonotype was observed a few times. The chain joins TRBV29-1 to TRBJ2-3; 8 bases are a match to TRBD2. The CDR3 extends over 14 amino acids. Germline CDR1 reads SQVTM; CDR2 reads ANQGSEA. V shed 6 bases, J shed 4 bases, and the junction held 9 bases outside the gene matches. In nucleotides, the CDR3 is TGCAGCGTCACAAAGCGGGAGAGCGCAGATACGCAGTATTTT. It is translated as CSVTKRESADTQYF.

This clonotype showed up just a few times. The chain uses TRBV29-1 and TRBJ2-2; D assignment may be TRBD1 or TRBD2 (6 bases each). Germline values: CDR1 SQVTM, CDR2 ANQGSEA. Trimming left V 7 bases short and J 1 base short, with 19 bases between. The CDR3 extends over 16 amino acids. For the CDR3, the DNA is TGCAGCGGCCAAGGGGGGAGCCTGGGGAACACCGGGGAGCTGTTTTTT. Its protein product is CSGQGGSLGNTGELFF.

This clonotype was seen only a few times. The chain couples TRBV28 to TRBJ2-7, with D maybe TRBD2 (7 bases). Trimming took 7 bases from V and 4 from J, leaving 23 bases between them. The CDR3 sequence is 16 residues long. From germline, CDR1 is MDHEN and CDR2 SYDVKM. The CDR3 DNA reads TGTGCCAGCATCCTGGGTGGGGGGGCGCCCCATTACGAGCAGTACTTC. This codes for CASILGGGAPHYEQYF.

Ten or more counts support this clonotype. At one end, the junction sequence differs from germline, possibly due to a read error. The genes are TRBV12-3 or TRBV12-4 and TRBJ2-1; D is ambiguous. This CDR3 region has 15 residues. DNA of the CDR3: TGTGCCAGCAGTTACTCCTCCGACGCCCTAAATGGGCAGTTCTTC. Protein product: CASSYSSDALNGQFF.

This clonotype was detected ten times or more. The V gene is TRBV7-9, the J gene TRBJ1-2, with D tentatively TRBD1 (6 bases). V was trimmed by 7 bases and J by 3 bases, leaving 12 bases between them. The CDR3 is 13 amino acids. Germline CDR1 reads SEHNR; CDR2 reads FQNEAQ (reference sequence). The CDR3: CASTKAGDYGYTF. The DNA for the CDR3 is TGTGCCAGCACCAAAGCAGGGGACTATGGCTACACCTTC.

The V call is TRBV20-1, the J call TRBJ1-5; 11 bases map to TRBD1. This CDR3 contains 17 residues. Germline loops: CDR1 DFQATT, CDR2 SNEGSKA (reference sequence). Trimming took 0 bases from V and 7 from J; bases not matched to a gene: 11. CDR3 loop: CSARDRTGGRWEQPQHF. The CDR3 region has the DNA TGCAGTGCTAGAGATCGGACAGGGGGCCGTTGGGAGCAGCCCCAGCATTTT.

This clonotype was observed a handful of times. The V and J genes are TRBV12-3 or TRBV12-4 and TRBJ1-1; D is perhaps TRBD1 (6 bases). Trimming cost V 6 bases and J 6 bases, with 17 bases left between them. The CDR3 sequence is 14 residues long. CDR3 nucleotide sequence: TGTGCCAGCAGACCAAAACAGGGTCTCTCTGAAGCTTTCTTT. As protein: CASRPKQGLSEAFF.

The chain joins TRBV29-1 to TRBJ1-2; D unclear. The CDR3 consists of 10 residues. V was pared by 4 bases and J by 11 bases, with 11 bases between. CDR1 SQVTM and CDR2 ANQGSEA come from the germline V gene. The CDR3 region is CSVGSGWYTF. CDR3 DNA: TGCAGCGTTGGTTCAGGCTGGTACACCTTC.

This clonotype came up many times. The chain uses TRBV11-3 and TRBJ2-1, with 8 nucleotides matching TRBD2. The V gene end was trimmed by 5 bases and the J gene end by 3 bases; junction bases not matched to a gene: 6. Looked up from germline, CDR1 is SGHNT and CDR2 is YENEEA. There are 15 residues in the CDR3. CDR3 loop: CASSRGGLDYNEQFF. As DNA, the CDR3 is TGTGCCAGCAGCCGGGGGGGCCTCGACTACAATGAGCAGTTCTTC.

This clonotype was detected ten times or more. The gene calls are TRBV13 and TRBJ2-7; 7 positions agree with TRBD1. CDR1 and CDR2 from the germline V gene are PRHDT and FYEKMQ (reference sequence). V shed 5 bases and J 1 base; nucleotides not matched to a gene: 8. The CDR3 sequence is 15 residues long. The CDR3 sequence is CASSTGTVPSYEQYF. The CDR3, as DNA: TGTGCCAGCAGCACGGGGACAGTACCTTCCTACGAGCAGTACTTC.